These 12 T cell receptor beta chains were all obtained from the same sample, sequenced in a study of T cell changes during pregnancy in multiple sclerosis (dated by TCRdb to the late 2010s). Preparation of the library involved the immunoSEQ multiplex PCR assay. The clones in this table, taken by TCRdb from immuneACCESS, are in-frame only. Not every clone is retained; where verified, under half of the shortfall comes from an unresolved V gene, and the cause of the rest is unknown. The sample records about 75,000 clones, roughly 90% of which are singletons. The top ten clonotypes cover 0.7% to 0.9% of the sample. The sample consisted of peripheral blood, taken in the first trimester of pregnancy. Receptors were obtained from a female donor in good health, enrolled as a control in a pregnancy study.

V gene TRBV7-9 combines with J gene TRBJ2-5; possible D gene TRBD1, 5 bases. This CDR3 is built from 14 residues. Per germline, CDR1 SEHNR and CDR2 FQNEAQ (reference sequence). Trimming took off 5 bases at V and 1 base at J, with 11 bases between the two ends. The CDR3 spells CASSPTGSQETQYF. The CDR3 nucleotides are TGTGCCAGCAGCCCCACAGGATCCCAAGAGACCCAGTACTTC.

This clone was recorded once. This CDR3 reads CASSEYKLHNEQFF. CDR3 DNA: TGTGCCAGCAGTGAATATAAACTCCACAATGAGCAGTTCTTC. The chain carries TRBV25-1 and TRBJ2-1; D ambiguous. The V gene lost 0 bases and the J gene lost 5 bases, with 8 bases spanning the gap. This CDR3 has 14 residues. Germline assignment: CDR1 MGHDK and CDR2 SYGVNS.

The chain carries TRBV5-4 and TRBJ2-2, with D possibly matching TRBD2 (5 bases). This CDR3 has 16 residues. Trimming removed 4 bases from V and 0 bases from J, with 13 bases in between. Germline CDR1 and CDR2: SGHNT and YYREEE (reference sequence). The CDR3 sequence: CASSRGYSANTGELFF. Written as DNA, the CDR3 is TGTGCCAGCAGCCGCGGGTATTCAGCGAACACCGGGGAGCTGTTTTTT.

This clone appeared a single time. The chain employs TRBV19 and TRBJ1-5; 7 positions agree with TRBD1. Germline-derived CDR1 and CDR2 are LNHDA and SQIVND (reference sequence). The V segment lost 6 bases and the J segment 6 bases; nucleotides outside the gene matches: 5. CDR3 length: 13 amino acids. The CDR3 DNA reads TGTGCCAGTAGCGGACAGGTAATTCAGCCCCAGCATTTT. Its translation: CASSGQVIQPQHF.

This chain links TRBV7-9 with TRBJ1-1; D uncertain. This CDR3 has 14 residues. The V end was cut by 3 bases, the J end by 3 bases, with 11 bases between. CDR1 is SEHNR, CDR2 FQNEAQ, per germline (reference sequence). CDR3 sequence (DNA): TGTGCCAGCAGCTTTACCGGGTCTTACACTGAAGCTTTCTTT. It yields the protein CASSFTGSYTEAFF.

The DNA of the CDR3 is TGTGCCAGCAGTGAAGCGGGAGGCACAGATACGCAGTATTTT. This encodes CASSEAGGTDTQYF. The rearrangement joins TRBV6-4 to TRBJ2-3, with 8 bases lining up with TRBD2. The CDR3 is 14 residues long. With 3 bases clipped from V and 1 base from J, the junction kept 0 bases outside the gene matches. Per the germline V gene, CDR1 is MRHNA and CDR2 is SNTAGT.

Here the CDR3 DNA reads TGTGCCATCCGGACAGGGGGTGTTGGTACGCAGTATTTT. It translates to CAIRTGGVGTQYF. The chain uses TRBV7-9 and TRBJ2-3; 10 bases agree with TRBD1. Germline V gene sequence: CDR1 SEHNR, CDR2 FQNEAQ (reference sequence). The ends lost 10 bases at V and 8 bases at J; junction bases unmatched: 9. The CDR3 contains 13 residues.

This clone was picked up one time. CDR3 amino acids: CATSSPTYVGGGAVNEQFF. The CDR3, as DNA: TGTGCCACCAGCAGCCCAACTTATGTGGGCGGGGGGGCAGTCAATGAGCAGTTCTTC. The genes are TRBV15 and TRBJ2-1, with TRBD2 matching 9 bases. Germline V gene lookup returns CDR1 LNHNV and CDR2 YYDKDF (reference sequence). The V segment lost 3 bases and the J segment 6 bases; nucleotides outside the gene matches: 18. The CDR3 extends over 19 amino acids.

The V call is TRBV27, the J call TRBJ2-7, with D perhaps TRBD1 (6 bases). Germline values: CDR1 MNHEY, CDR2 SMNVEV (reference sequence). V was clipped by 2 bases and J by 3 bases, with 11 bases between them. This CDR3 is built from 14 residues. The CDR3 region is CASSLRGQVYEQYF. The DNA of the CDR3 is TGTGCCAGCAGTTTAAGGGGACAAGTCTACGAGCAGTACTTC.

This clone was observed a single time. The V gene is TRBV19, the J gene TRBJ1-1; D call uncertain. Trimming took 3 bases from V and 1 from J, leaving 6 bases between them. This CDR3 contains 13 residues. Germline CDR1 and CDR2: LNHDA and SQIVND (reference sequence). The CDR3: CASSIQANTEAFF. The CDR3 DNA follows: TGTGCCAGTAGTATTCAGGCGAACACTGAAGCTTTCTTT.

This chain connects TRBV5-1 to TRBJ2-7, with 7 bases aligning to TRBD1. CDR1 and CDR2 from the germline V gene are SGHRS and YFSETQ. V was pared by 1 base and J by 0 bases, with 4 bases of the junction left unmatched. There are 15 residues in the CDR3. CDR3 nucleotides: TGCGCCAGCAGCTTGTGGACAGGAGTCTCCTACGAGCAGTACTTC. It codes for CASSLWTGVSYEQYF.

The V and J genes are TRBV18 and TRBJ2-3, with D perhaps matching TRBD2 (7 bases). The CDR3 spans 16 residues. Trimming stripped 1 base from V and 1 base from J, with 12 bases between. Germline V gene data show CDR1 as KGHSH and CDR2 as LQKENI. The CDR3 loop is CASSPRLGGRTDTQYF. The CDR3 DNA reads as TGTGCCAGCTCACCACGGCTGGGGGGGCGCACAGATACGCAGTATTTT. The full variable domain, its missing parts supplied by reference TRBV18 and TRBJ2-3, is NAGVMQNPRHLVRRRGQEARLRCSPMKGHSHVYWYRQLPEEGLKFMVYLQKENIIDESGMPKERFSAEFPKEGPSILRIQQVVRGDSAAYFCASSPRLGGRTDTQYFGPGTRLTVL.